A single sample is the source of the 6 T cell receptor beta chains below, sequenced in a study of T cell responses to AZD1222 COVID-19 vaccine. Assay: immunoSEQ multiplex PCR; the TCRdb copy retains only in-frame clones and omits some. The data contain 150,000 to 200,000 clones, about 89% of them singletons. Sequencing used peripheral blood, obtained on day 0 of AZD1222 vaccination. Source of these receptors: an adult in good health.

The chain has TRBV6-5 and TRBJ1-5, with D possibly matching TRBD1 (6 bases). The CDR3 runs to 14 residues. Looked up from germline, CDR1 is MNHEY and CDR2 is SVGAGI. Trimming took off 5 bases at V and 5 bases at J, with 13 bases between the two ends. The CDR3 DNA reads as TGTGCCAGCAGTCCACAGGGTCGGGATCAGCCCCAGCATTTT. It codes for CASSPQGRDQPQHF.

The chain joins TRBV5-1 to TRBJ2-7; D is possibly TRBD1 (6 bases). V was shortened by 7 bases and J by 3 bases, with 20 bases between the two germline ends. The CDR3 loop spans 15 amino acids. Germline values: CDR1 SGHRS, CDR2 YFSETQ. CDR3 nucleotides: TGCGCCAGCCGACGAGGGCAGGGGAATATCTACGAGCAGTACTTC. Amino acid sequence: CASRRGQGNIYEQYF.

The V gene is TRBV2, the J gene TRBJ2-1; 8 bases agree with TRBD2. V was pared by 7 bases and J by 9 bases, with 14 bases of the junction left unmatched. This CDR3 is 15 amino acids long. CDR1 and CDR2 (germline): SNHLY, FYNNEI. The CDR3 DNA reads TGTGCCAGCACTTATACGGGACTAGTAACAGTTGAGCAGTTCTTC. Its translation is CASTYTGLVTVEQFF.

The rearrangement joins TRBV24-1 to TRBJ2-7; D is unclear. The germline V and J ends were trimmed by 0 bases and 4 bases, with 12 bases remaining between them. Germline V lookup: CDR1 KGHDR, CDR2 SFDVKD. The CDR3 has 15 amino acids. CDR3 loop: CATSDLHRLGYEQYF. In DNA form, the CDR3 reads TGTGCCACCAGTGATTTGCACCGCCTGGGTTACGAGCAGTACTTC.

The chain couples TRBV19 to TRBJ1-2; D is unresolved. V dropped 3 bases and J dropped 0 bases, with 17 bases sitting between them. This CDR3 has 17 amino acids. CDR1 is LNHDA and CDR2 is SQIVND in the germline V gene (reference sequence). The chain's CDR3 is CASSIRQQGLTNYGYTF. The CDR3 bases are TGTGCCAGTAGTATTAGGCAACAAGGTTTGACTAACTATGGCTACACCTTC. Looking up the rest from reference TRBV19 and TRBJ1-2 gives the full variable domain: DGGITQSPKYLFRKEGQNVTLSCEQNLNHDAMYWYRQDPGQGLRLIYYSQIVNDFQKGDIAEGYSVSREKKESFPLTVTSAQKNPTAFYLCASSIRQQGLTNYGYTFGSGTRLTVV.

The genes are TRBV18 and TRBJ2-1; no clear D gene. CDR3 length: 14 amino acids. From germline, CDR1 is KGHSH and CDR2 LQKENI. V was shortened by 2 bases and J by 1 base, with 6 bases between the two germline ends. The CDR3 DNA is TGTGCCAGCTCACCAGGACGGTCCTACAATGAGCAGTTCTTC. Protein product: CASSPGRSYNEQFF. The whole variable domain, filled in from reference TRBV18 and TRBJ2-1, reads NAGVMQNPRHLVRRRGQEARLRCSPMKGHSHVYWYRQLPEEGLKFMVYLQKENIIDESGMPKERFSAEFPKEGPSILRIQQVVRGDSAAYFCASSPGRSYNEQFFGPGTRLTVL.